Listed here are 18 T cell receptor beta chains from one sample, sequenced in a study of OX40 agonist ivuxolimab in advanced cancers. TCRdb keeps only in-frame clones here, not all; method: immunoSEQ multiplex PCR. The top ten clones hold around 25% of a sample with tens of thousands of clones, over 80% of them seen once. This material consisted of CD4+ or CD8+ T cells sorted from blood, taken in a trial of the OX40 agonist ivuxolimab. These receptors were obtained from an adult with an advanced solid tumor such as melanoma, head and neck, liver or kidney cancer.

This sequence joins TRBV5-4 and TRBJ1-5; D is unresolved. Germline CDR1 is SGHNT and CDR2 is YYREEE (reference sequence). The CDR3 is made up of 13 amino acids. V lost 0 bases, J lost 0 bases, and 1 base lay in between. The CDR3 here is CASSLDSNQPQHF. The CDR3 coding sequence is TGTGCCAGCAGCTTGGATAGCAATCAGCCCCAGCATTTT.

The V gene is TRBV5-1, the J gene TRBJ2-7; TRBD2 matches 10 bases. The CDR3 loop spans 14 amino acids. Germline trimming cut 2 bases from V and 2 bases from J; bases unmatched to any gene: 1. Looked up from germline, CDR1 is SGHRS and CDR2 is YFSETQ. Written as DNA, the CDR3 is TGCGCCAGCAGCTTTAGCGGGGGGCCCTACGAGCAGTACTTC. This gives the protein CASSFSGGPYEQYF. The full variable domain, with the rest looked up from reference TRBV5-1 and TRBJ2-7, is KAGVTQTPRYLIKTRGQQVTLSCSPISGHRSVSWYQQTPGQGLQFLFEYFSETQRNKGNFPGRFSGRQFSNSRSEMNVSTLELGDSALYLCASSFSGGPYEQYFGPGTRLTVT.

The chain links TRBV9 to TRBJ1-2; 8 nucleotides match TRBD1. After removal of 4 bases from V and 4 bases from J, the junction contained 12 bases not matched to a gene. The germline V gene has CDR1 SGDLS and CDR2 YYNGEE. This CDR3 has 16 residues. CDR3 sequence reads: CASSPRDRTMTYGYTF. The CDR3 nucleotides read TGTGCCAGCAGCCCCCGGGACAGGACAATGACCTATGGCTACACCTTC.

The V call is TRBV5-4, the J call TRBJ2-5; D is uncertain. V lost 2 bases and J 2 bases, leaving 1 base between the germline ends. In germline, CDR1 is SGHNT, CDR2 YYREEE (reference sequence). The CDR3 totals 11 residues. The CDR3 region is CASSFQETQYF. CDR3 bases: TGTGCCAGCAGCTTTCAAGAGACCCAGTACTTC. Using reference TRBV5-4 and TRBJ2-5 for the parts outside the CDR3, the full variable domain is ETGVTQSPTHLIKTRGQQVTLRCSSQSGHNTVSWYQQALGQGPQFIFQYYREEENGRGNFPPRFSGLQFPNYSSELNVNALELDDSALYLCASSFQETQYFGPGTRLLVL.

The gene calls are TRBV7-2 and TRBJ2-7, with TRBD1 matching over 9 bases. The J segment lost 2 bases and the V segment lost 5 bases, leaving 7 bases of the junction unmatched. The germline V gene has CDR1 SGHTA and CDR2 FQGNSA. CDR3 size: 15 residues. For the CDR3, the DNA is TGTGCCAGCAGCCCACGGACAGGGGCCCCCTACGAGCAGTACTTC. Translation: CASSPRTGAPYEQYF.

This sequence joins TRBV7-8 and TRBJ2-4; D is uncertain. Germline CDR1 is SGHVS and CDR2 is FQNEAQ. The germline V and J ends were trimmed by 5 bases and 3 bases, with 11 bases remaining between them. The CDR3 loop spans 14 amino acids. In DNA form, the CDR3 reads TGTGCCAGCAGCCGCGGAGTTGACAAAAACATTCAGTACTTC. Encoded protein: CASSRGVDKNIQYF.

This sequence joins TRBV19 and TRBJ1-1; unclear D gene. The CDR3 extends over 14 amino acids. Trimming pared 11 bases from V and 7 bases from J, leaving 23 bases between. Germline CDR1 LNHDA, CDR2 SQIVND (reference sequence). The CDR3 protein is CAAGRPKLRGEAFF. In DNA form, the CDR3 reads TGTGCCGCAGGCCGTCCCAAATTACGGGGTGAAGCTTTCTTT.

V gene TRBV7-2 combines with J gene TRBJ1-1; possibly TRBD1 for D (5 bases). The germline V and J ends were trimmed by 3 bases and 1 base, with 9 bases remaining between them. The CDR3 runs 14 residues. CDR1 and CDR2 from the germline V gene are SGHTA and FQGNSA. The CDR3 bases are TGTGCCAGCAGCTTGGGACGGGCGAACACTGAAGCTTTCTTT. This encodes CASSLGRANTEAFF.

The chain employs TRBV4-2 and TRBJ2-2; 10 nucleotides align to TRBD2. J lost 6 bases, V lost 6 bases, and 10 bases had no gene match. Per the germline V gene, CDR1 is LGHNA and CDR2 is YNFKEQ. The CDR3 has 16 residues. The CDR3 nucleotides are TGTGCCAGCAGTCCTACTAGCGGGGTGGGGGCCGGGGAGCTGTTTTTT. This translates into CASSPTSGVGAGELFF.

The genes are TRBV19 and TRBJ2-3; a possible D gene is TRBD2 (6 bases). V shed 1 base and J shed 15 bases, with 14 bases lying between them. CDR1 and CDR2 (germline): LNHDA, SQIVND (reference sequence). CDR3 length equals 12 residues. The CDR3 here is CASSIGGVSKYF. The CDR3 DNA sequence: TGTGCCAGTAGTATAGGGGGGGTCTCGAAATATTTT.

V is TRBV9 and J is TRBJ2-3, with TRBD2 as a possible D gene (5 bases). The CDR3 consists of 14 residues. The V gene's germline CDR1 is SGDLS and CDR2 YYNGEE. V lost 0 bases, J lost 2 bases, and 7 bases lay in between. CDR3 sequence: CASSVGLSTDTQYF. DNA of the CDR3: TGTGCCAGCAGCGTAGGACTATCCACAGATACGCAGTATTTT.

The V and J genes are TRBV4-2 and TRBJ2-3, with 12 bases lining up with TRBD2. Per the germline V gene, CDR1 is LGHNA and CDR2 is YNFKEQ. The CDR3 is made up of 18 amino acids. V trimming: 4 bases; J trimming: 3 bases; junction bases outside the gene matches: 11. The CDR3 bases are TGTGCCAGCAGCCTCGGCGAACTAGCGGGAGGAAGGACAGATACGCAGTATTTT. This gives the protein CASSLGELAGGRTDTQYF.

The chain couples TRBV2 to TRBJ1-2, with 7 bases matching TRBD1. Germline assignment: CDR1 SNHLY and CDR2 FYNNEI. The CDR3 covers 14 residues. V lost 8 bases, J lost 0 bases, and 6 bases stayed unmatched. The CDR3 reads CASWGDRPNYGYTF. The CDR3 DNA reads TGTGCCAGCTGGGGGGACAGACCTAACTATGGCTACACCTTC.

The chain employs TRBV6-5 and TRBJ1-4, with D hard to call. The V and J ends lost 5 bases and 5 bases respectively, with 6 bases between them. The CDR3 length is 12 residues. In germline, CDR1 is MNHEY, CDR2 SVGAGI. CDR3 bases: TGTGCCAGCAGTGTTGGGAATGAAAAACTGTTTTTT. Protein: CASSVGNEKLFF.

J is TRBJ2-2 and V is TRBV7-2, with 7 bases that match TRBD1. Germline CDR1 and CDR2: SGHTA and FQGNSA. The CDR3 has 16 residues. Trimming cost V 2 bases and J 6 bases; bases outside gene matches: 9. This CDR3 reads CASSLSRQGSAGELFF. As DNA, the CDR3 is TGTGCCAGCAGCTTATCAAGACAGGGAAGCGCCGGGGAGCTGTTTTTT.

This clone was seen a single time. The chain carries TRBV14 and TRBJ2-1; 8 bases fit TRBD1. There are 16 residues in the CDR3. J gave up 6 bases and V 3 bases, and 10 bases lay outside the gene matches. Germline V gene lookup returns CDR1 SGHDN and CDR2 FVKESK. Written as DNA, the CDR3 is TGTGCCAGCAGCCAGCTACAGGGGGTGTTACGCAATGAGCAGTTCTTC. Translating it yields CASSQLQGVLRNEQFF.

V and J are TRBV19 and TRBJ2-1; 7 bases line up with TRBD2. Germline assignment: CDR1 LNHDA and CDR2 SQIVND (reference sequence). Trimming took 7 bases from V and 4 from J; bases not matched to a gene: 13. The CDR3 contains 16 residues. CDR3 DNA: TGTGCCAGTACCCACAAGGGAAGCGGGGCTTACAATGAGCAGTTCTTC. It encodes CASTHKGSGAYNEQFF.

In this sample, this clone turned up once. This sequence joins TRBV2 and TRBJ2-7; 8 bases agree with TRBD2. The CDR3 contains 17 residues. V was clipped by 6 bases and J by 0 bases; unmatched bases: 13. Per germline, CDR1 SNHLY and CDR2 FYNNEI. DNA for the CDR3: TGTGCCAGCAGCCGGCGGGGCGGGGGGACTAGCTCCTACGAGCAGTACTTC. This sequence encodes CASSRRGGGTSSYEQYF.